This T cell receptor beta chain was sequenced in a study of Ad26.COV2.S vaccination and SARS-CoV-2 variants. Regarding the study as a whole: In TCR breadth and depth analyses, total T cell responses may have been underestimated.

Trimming removed 4 bases at V and 4 bases at J, with 19 bases between. The CDR3 length is 17 residues. The germline V gene has CDR1 MNHEY and CDR2 SMNVEV (reference sequence). Specified treatment: roughly 19 received Ad26.COV2.S at low or high dose, single or two shots; 5 received placebo; per-sample allocation not given. Specimens were obtained on day 63 following the first vaccine or placebo injection. As concerns this clone: Its specificity is unknown.

Clones were read by immunoSEQ multiplex PCR, and TCRdb kept only the in-frame ones, dropping some. Of 350,000 to 600,000 clones in the sample, nearly 90% were seen once. The source material was peripheral blood, sampled in a trial of Ad26.COV2.S vaccine versus placebo. The source of this sequence is a person aged 18-65 years who received the Ad26.COV2.S COVID-19 vaccine or a placebo. V usage is TRBV27 and J usage is TRBJ1-4; a weak D match, TRBD1 (5 bases). The CDR3 protein is CASSSIDLRGHNEKLFF. CDR3 sequence (DNA): TGTGCCAGCAGTTCGATCGATCTCCGGGGCCATAATGAAAAACTGTTTTTT.